Listed below are T cell receptor beta chains from one sample, sequenced in a study of shared clonotypes between healthy human individuals. The protocol was immunoSEQ multiplex PCR, while the TCRdb copy is restricted to in-frame clones and leaves out a portion. The table records about 870,000 clones, around 92% of them present only once. Source material: naive CD8+ T cells sorted from blood. The receptors derive from a man aged 25 to 45 in good health. CDR3s include the opening cysteine and the closing phenylalanine or tryptophan. D genes are given only for firm matches. Expanded clones are given a class, and other clones once, few, many or no size at all.

CDR3 length: 16
J gene: TRBJ2-1
V gene: TRBV4-3
clone size: NA
D gene: TRBD2
CDR3 DNA: TGCGCCAGCAGCCAAGATCGACTAGCGGGAGGGAATGAGCAGTTCTTC
CDR3 protein: CASSQDRLAGGNEQFF

CDR3 length: 13
J gene: TRBJ2-7
V gene: TRBV4-1
clone size: NA
D gene: TRBD1
CDR3 DNA: TGCGCCAGCACAGGACAGGGAGGCTACGAGCAGTACTTC
CDR3 protein: CASTGQGGYEQYF

CDR3 length: 15
J gene: TRBJ2-5
V gene: TRBV27
clone size: NA
D gene: NA
CDR3 DNA: TGTGCCAGCAGTTTTGTGGGAGCCCCCCAAGAGACCCAGTACTTC
CDR3 protein: CASSFVGAPQETQYF

CDR3 length: 18
J gene: TRBJ1-4
V gene: TRBV7-6
clone size: NA
D gene: NA
CDR3 DNA: TGTGCCAGCAGCTTAGTATCGATGGGGCCCATTATTAATGAAAAACTGTTTTTT
CDR3 protein: CASSLVSMGPIINEKLFF

CDR3 length: 16
J gene: TRBJ1-5
V gene: TRBV25-1
clone size: NA
D gene: NA
CDR3 DNA: TGTGCCAGCGGAATCCTTGGCCGGACAGAGGATCAGCCCCAGCATTTT
CDR3 protein: CASGILGRTEDQPQHF

CDR3 length: 16
J gene: TRBJ2-7
V gene: TRBV4-1
clone size: NA
D gene: TRBD1
CDR3 DNA: TGCGCCAGCAGCCAGGGCATGGTGGGACAGGGAGACGAGCAGTACTTC
CDR3 protein: CASSQGMVGQGDEQYF

CDR3 length: 16
J gene: TRBJ2-1
V gene: TRBV7-9
clone size: NA
D gene: TRBD1
CDR3 DNA: TGTGCCAGCAGCGCTGACGACAGGGGGTATTCCAATGAGCAGTTCTTC
CDR3 protein: CASSADDRGYSNEQFF

CDR3 length: 18
J gene: TRBJ2-2
V gene: TRBV27
clone size: NA
D gene: NA
CDR3 DNA: TGTGCCAGCATCCGGGACGCTCCCTACCTTTGGGACACCGGGGAGCTGTTTTTT
CDR3 protein: CASIRDAPYLWDTGELFF

CDR3 length: 16
J gene: TRBJ2-7
V gene: TRBV19
clone size: NA
D gene: NA
CDR3 DNA: TGTGCCAGTAGCAATCGCGTGGTTCAGGGAACCTACGAGCAGTACTTC
CDR3 protein: CASSNRVVQGTYEQYF

CDR3 length: 14
J gene: TRBJ1-5
V gene: TRBV5-8
clone size: NA
D gene: NA
CDR3 DNA: TGTGCCAGCAGCTTTGGCGTAGAGAATCAGCCCCAGCATTTT
CDR3 protein: CASSFGVENQPQHF

CDR3 length: 16
J gene: TRBJ1-5
V gene: TRBV7-9
clone size: once
D gene: TRBD1
CDR3 DNA: TGTGCCAGCAGCCGGCCGGGACAGGGAGGCAATCAGCCCCAGCATTTT
CDR3 protein: CASSRPGQGGNQPQHF

CDR3 length: 13
J gene: TRBJ2-2
V gene: TRBV5-4
clone size: NA
D gene: NA
CDR3 DNA: TGTGCCAGCAGCTCGGAGGTGGTCGGGGAGCTGTTTTTT
CDR3 protein: CASSSEVVGELFF

CDR3 length: 16
J gene: TRBJ2-7
V gene: TRBV4-1
clone size: NA
D gene: NA
CDR3 DNA: TGCGCCAGCAGCCAAACTCTGGGCTTTACCTCCTACGAGCAGTACTTC
CDR3 protein: CASSQTLGFTSYEQYF

CDR3 length: 15
J gene: TRBJ2-3
V gene: TRBV27
clone size: NA
D gene: NA
CDR3 DNA: TGTGCCAGCAATAGGGACCTACGAAGTACAGATACGCAGTATTTT
CDR3 protein: CASNRDLRSTDTQYF

CDR3 length: 13
J gene: TRBJ2-7
V gene: TRBV27
clone size: NA
D gene: NA
CDR3 DNA: TGTGCCAGCAGTTTCCGGGGGGCATACGAGCAGTACTTC
CDR3 protein: CASSFRGAYEQYF

CDR3 length: 17
J gene: TRBJ1-4
V gene: TRBV21-1
clone size: NA
D gene: NA
CDR3 DNA: TGTGCCAGCAGCAGGTCTGTAGACAAGGTGCATAATGAAAAACTGTTTTTT
CDR3 protein: CASSRSVDKVHNEKLFF

CDR3 length: 16
J gene: TRBJ2-3
V gene: TRBV7-9
clone size: NA
D gene: TRBD1
CDR3 DNA: TGTGCCAGCAGCTTTTCCGGGACAGGGGGGGCAGATACGCAGTATTTT
CDR3 protein: CASSFSGTGGADTQYF

CDR3 length: 11
J gene: TRBJ2-5
V gene: TRBV29-1
clone size: NA
D gene: NA
CDR3 DNA: TGCAGCGTTGACAGGGTGGGGACCCAGTACTTC
CDR3 protein: CSVDRVGTQYF

CDR3 length: 16
J gene: TRBJ2-5
V gene: TRBV6-6
clone size: NA
D gene: NA
CDR3 DNA: TGTGCCAGCAGTTCCGCCTCATTGCGGTACCAAGAGACCCAGTACTTC
CDR3 protein: CASSSASLRYQETQYF

CDR3 length: 16
J gene: TRBJ2-1
V gene: TRBV28
clone size: NA
D gene: TRBD1
CDR3 DNA: TGTGCCAGCAGTCCAGAGACAGGGAGCTCCTACAATGAGCAGTTCTTC
CDR3 protein: CASSPETGSSYNEQFF

CDR3 length: 14
J gene: TRBJ2-3
V gene: TRBV27
clone size: NA
D gene: NA
CDR3 DNA: TGTGCCAGCAGTTTATTGCGGGAAACAGATACGCAGTATTTT
CDR3 protein: CASSLLRETDTQYF

CDR3 length: 16
J gene: TRBJ2-7
V gene: TRBV28
clone size: NA
D gene: TRBD1
CDR3 DNA: TGTGCCAGCAGCTTAGCGCGCCAGGGGGCAGTCTACGAGCAGTACTTC
CDR3 protein: CASSLARQGAVYEQYF

CDR3 length: 11
J gene: TRBJ2-2
V gene: TRBV27
clone size: few
D gene: NA
CDR3 DNA: TGTGCCAGCAGTTCCGCCGGGGAGCTGTTTTTT
CDR3 protein: CASSSAGELFF